The 12 T cell receptor beta chains below come from one sample, sequenced in a study of technical replicates of blood from a few donors (TCRdb year 2017). To prepare the library, the immunoSEQ multiplex PCR assay was applied. Here the immuneACCESS table is served through TCRdb, limited to in-frame sequences with V and J called. Missing clones are a known gap in these copies; in checked studies unresolved V genes cover under half, and the rest lacks a known reason. The sample has 76,000 or so clones on record, approximately 83% of them singletons. The ten most abundant clones make up approximately 5% of the sample. Sequenced: PBMCs. These receptors were taken from a human donor in good health. Some clones in this sample may be carry-over from other donors' samples.

V and J are TRBV7-9 and TRBJ1-1, with 10 bases matching TRBD1. CDR1 is SEHNR, CDR2 FQNEAQ, per germline (reference sequence). V shed 0 bases and J 1 base; nucleotides not matched to a gene: 2. This CDR3 spans 16 amino acids. This CDR3 is CASSLAGTGENTEAFF. CDR3 in DNA: TGTGCCAGCAGCTTAGCCGGGACAGGGGAGAACACTGAAGCTTTCTTT.

CDR3 in DNA: TGTGCCAGTAGTATCGAGGATCTGAACGAGCAGTACTTC. It codes for CASSIEDLNEQYF. The V gene is TRBV19, the J gene TRBJ2-7; D is unclear. In germline, CDR1 is LNHDA, CDR2 SQIVND (reference sequence). The CDR3 runs to 13 residues. V dropped 3 bases and J dropped 5 bases, with 11 bases sitting between them.

This clone came up a few times. The genes are TRBV4-1 and TRBJ2-3; 16 positions match TRBD2. The germline CDR1 and CDR2 sequences are MGHRA and YSYEKL. The CDR3 spans 17 residues. V lost 4 bases to trimming and J lost 2 bases; unmatched junction nucleotides: 3. In DNA form, the CDR3 reads TGCGCCAGCAGCCGGGGGACTAGCGGGAGGGCCACAGATACGCAGTATTTT. Its translation: CASSRGTSGRATDTQYF.

The V call is TRBV2, the J call TRBJ2-3, with D tentatively TRBD2 (6 bases). CDR1 is SNHLY and CDR2 is FYNNEI in the germline V gene. The CDR3 extends over 16 amino acids. The V end lost 2 bases, the J end lost 7 bases, and 19 bases lay between the germline ends. In nucleotides, the CDR3 is TGTGCCAGCAGTGAACGGGAGAGGCAGGGTGGGAATACGCAGTATTTT. Amino acid sequence: CASSERERQGGNTQYF.

This clone was observed a single time. The chain carries TRBV30 and TRBJ2-7, with D tentatively TRBD1 (6 bases). The V end lost 8 bases, the J end lost 1 base, and 9 bases lay between the germline ends. Germline V gene data show CDR1 as GTSNPN and CDR2 as SVGIG (reference sequence). CDR3 length: 11 amino acids. The CDR3 region has the DNA TGTGCCGGGACATTTTCCTACGAGCAGTACTTC. Its protein product is CAGTFSYEQYF.

This chain uses TRBV6-1 with TRBJ2-7; 8 bases fit TRBD2. CDR3 length: 15 amino acids. With V trimmed by 3 bases and J by 0 bases, 4 bases remained unmatched. CDR1 and CDR2 from the germline V gene are MNHNS and SASEGT. For the CDR3, the DNA is TGTGCCAGCAGTGAGCCGGGAGGGCTCTCCTACGAGCAGTACTTC. Translating gives CASSEPGGLSYEQYF.

V and J are TRBV7-2 and TRBJ2-1, with D possibly being TRBD2 (5 bases). The germline V gene encodes CDR1 SGHTA and CDR2 FQGNSA. The CDR3 spans 13 residues. The V end was cut by 4 bases, the J end by 5 bases, with 9 bases between. The CDR3: CASSSRRDNEQFF. As DNA, the CDR3 is TGTGCCAGCAGCTCTAGGCGGGACAATGAGCAGTTCTTC.

This rearrangement joins TRBV5-6 to TRBJ1-1; 7 bases line up with TRBD1. Germline V lookup: CDR1 SGHDT, CDR2 YYEEEE. The CDR3 is made up of 14 amino acids. Trimming cost V 2 bases and J 1 base; bases outside gene matches: 2. The CDR3, as DNA: TGTGCCAGCAGCTTCCGGGACAGGAACACTGAAGCTTTCTTT. Protein sequence: CASSFRDRNTEAFF.

J is TRBJ2-5 and V is TRBV25-1; tentative D call: TRBD1 (6 bases). This CDR3 region has 13 residues. Germline-derived CDR1 and CDR2 are MGHDK and SYGVNS. V lost 7 bases, J lost 4 bases, and 13 bases lay in between. This chain's CDR3 is CASTSTDRETQYF. The CDR3 DNA sequence: TGTGCCAGCACCTCTACGGACAGAGAGACCCAGTACTTC.

The gene calls are TRBV4-2 and TRBJ2-1; D gene ambiguous. This CDR3 spans 15 amino acids. V was clipped by 0 bases and J by 4 bases, with 10 bases between them. In germline, CDR1 is LGHNA, CDR2 YNFKEQ. CDR3 loop: CASSQESQRYNEQFF. The CDR3 region has the DNA TGTGCCAGCAGCCAAGAGTCGCAGCGATACAATGAGCAGTTCTTC.

CDR3 residues: CASSERQGAIGGYTF. The CDR3 nucleotides are TGTGCCAGCAGTGAACGGCAGGGGGCCATAGGGGGCTACACCTTC. The rearrangement uses TRBV2 and TRBJ1-2; 8 nucleotides align to TRBD1. With V trimmed by 2 bases and J by 8 bases, 10 bases remained unmatched. The CDR3 totals 15 residues. CDR1 is SNHLY and CDR2 is FYNNEI in the germline V gene.

The genes are TRBV2 and TRBJ1-1, with a possible D match to TRBD1 (5 bases). Germline-derived CDR1 and CDR2 are SNHLY and FYNNEI. Trimming stripped 7 bases from V and 11 bases from J, with 14 bases between. The CDR3 has 11 amino acids. The CDR3 nucleotides read TGTGCCAGCACCCGTCGCGGGGGTGCTTTCTTT. Protein: CASTRRGGAFF.